One sample yielded the 24 T cell receptor beta chains listed below, sequenced in a study of cytomegalovirus exposure and HLA in healthy donors. Method: immunoSEQ multiplex PCR; TCRdb's copy keeps in-frame clones and lacks some. The sample carries 60,000 to 90,000 clones, 94% recorded once. Sequenced sample: PBMCs. Source of these receptors: a woman younger than 35 in good health and CMV-seronegative.

The chain employs TRBV29-1 and TRBJ2-7, with D unresolved. The CDR3 contains 10 residues. Trimming removed 4 bases at V and 6 bases at J, with 7 bases between. Germline V gives CDR1 SQVTM, CDR2 ANQGSEA. The DNA of the CDR3 is TGCAGCGTTGCGACTGGCGAGCAGTACTTC. Its protein product is CSVATGEQYF.

The gene calls are TRBV29-1 and TRBJ2-7; 9 bases agree with TRBD1. The ends lost 4 bases at V and 6 bases at J; junction bases unmatched: 7. The CDR3 consists of 13 residues. CDR1 is SQVTM and CDR2 is ANQGSEA in the germline V gene. DNA for the CDR3: TGCAGCGTTGGCGGGACAGGGCTTAGCGAGCAGTACTTC. Residues: CSVGGTGLSEQYF.

The gene calls are TRBV7-2 and TRBJ2-5, with a weak D call TRBD1 (6 bases). With 7 bases removed from V and 1 base from J, the gap between germline ends came to 13 bases. CDR3 length: 14 residues. The germline V gene has CDR1 SGHTA and CDR2 FQGNSA. The CDR3, as DNA: TGTGCCAGCACTTACGCAGGGGTCCAAGAGACCCAGTACTTC. Residues: CASTYAGVQETQYF.

This clone was picked up one time. The chain uses TRBV4-1 and TRBJ1-1; weak D call: TRBD1 (5 bases). Trimming cost V 6 bases and J 3 bases, with 14 bases left between them. The CDR3 spans 14 residues. CDR1 is MGHRA, CDR2 YSYEKL, per germline. The chain's CDR3 is CASRRGLIDTEAFF. The CDR3 DNA reads TGCGCCAGCAGAAGGGGTTTGATTGACACTGAAGCTTTCTTT.

The rearrangement uses TRBV19 and TRBJ2-4, with 9 bases identical to TRBD1. The V gene's germline CDR1 is LNHDA and CDR2 SQIVND (reference sequence). The length of the CDR3 is 13 residues. J was trimmed by 12 bases and V by 4 bases; bases with no gene match: 7. The CDR3 nucleotides read TGTGCCAGTAGTACGACAGGGGGGGGCCCTCAGTACTTC. Translated: CASSTTGGGPQYF.

The chain employs TRBV7-8 and TRBJ2-1; TRBD2 aligns across 7 bases. The CDR3 spans 16 residues. Trimming took 1 base from V and 4 from J; bases not matched to a gene: 7. Germline V gene data show CDR1 as SGHVS and CDR2 as FQNEAQ. The CDR3 here is CASSLGRLAEYNEQFF. The CDR3 DNA is TGTGCCAGCAGCTTAGGCCGCCTAGCGGAATACAATGAGCAGTTCTTC.

This sequence joins TRBV6-6 and TRBJ1-5; D remains unclear. V was pared by 7 bases and J by 6 bases, with 10 bases between. This CDR3 spans 12 amino acids. Germline CDR1 and CDR2: MNHNY and SVGAGI (reference sequence). Written as DNA, the CDR3 is TGTGCCAGCACCCCGGGGAGTCAGCCCCAGCATTTT. Translated: CASTPGSQPQHF.

The chain has TRBV7-8 and TRBJ2-5; 8 bases fit TRBD1. J lost 5 bases, V lost 5 bases, and 7 bases had no gene match. Germline CDR1 reads SGHVS; CDR2 reads FQNEAQ. This CDR3 spans 14 amino acids. The CDR3 bases are TGTGCCAGCAGCCAGGACAGGGCTTGGGAGACCCAGTACTTC. It translates to CASSQDRAWETQYF.

This sequence joins TRBV23-1 and TRBJ2-7, with 11 bases that match TRBD1. TRBV23-1 is assigned to the ORF class and has an uncertain function. CDR3 length: 15 amino acids. V lost 2 bases to trimming and J lost 5 bases; unmatched junction nucleotides: 5. CDR3 residues: CASSQGQGARDEQYF. In DNA form, the CDR3 reads TGCGCCAGCAGTCAAGGACAGGGGGCGCGGGACGAGCAGTACTTC.

The chain couples TRBV7-9 to TRBJ2-1; TRBD2 matches at 11 bases. V was pared by 7 bases and J by 7 bases, with 6 bases of the junction left unmatched. The CDR3 is made up of 14 amino acids. CDR1 is SEHNR and CDR2 is FQNEAQ in the germline V gene (reference sequence). Here the CDR3 DNA reads TGTGCCAGCACCGTTAGCGGGGGGGAGAATGAGCAGTTCTTC. Protein product: CASTVSGGENEQFF.

This chain uses TRBV7-9 with TRBJ2-7, with D perhaps matching TRBD1 (6 bases). The V gene lost 5 bases and the J gene lost 2 bases, with 22 bases spanning the gap. This CDR3 comprises 17 residues. Germline CDR1 reads SEHNR; CDR2 reads FQNEAQ (reference sequence). CDR3 sequence: CASSPRPPGHRTYEQYF. The CDR3 nucleotides are TGTGCCAGCAGCCCCCGACCCCCGGGACACCGCACCTACGAGCAGTACTTC.

The chain uses TRBV9 and TRBJ1-2; 7 bases agree with TRBD1. J gave up 4 bases and V 3 bases, and 6 bases lay outside the gene matches. The CDR3 extends over 14 amino acids. Per germline, CDR1 SGDLS and CDR2 YYNGEE. CDR3 amino acids: CASSAYDRVYGYTF. CDR3 coding DNA: TGTGCCAGCAGCGCCTATGACAGGGTCTATGGCTACACCTTC.

Concerning this clone itself: The same CDR3 also results from other DNA sequences found in this sample. The V and J genes are TRBV5-1 and TRBJ2-7, with 8 bases identical to TRBD1. The CDR3 totals 14 residues. The V and J ends lost 3 bases and 1 base, in that order; junction bases with no gene match: 3. Germline V gene sequence: CDR1 SGHRS, CDR2 YFSETQ. The DNA for the CDR3 is TGCGCCAGCAGCTCCGGGACAGGTTCCTACGAGCAGTACTTC. This codes for CASSSGTGSYEQYF.

J is TRBJ2-4 and V is TRBV6-1; 9 bases are shared with TRBD1. Germline V gene data show CDR1 as MNHNS and CDR2 as SASEGT. The CDR3 spans 14 residues. The V segment lost 6 bases and the J segment 7 bases; nucleotides outside the gene matches: 7. In nucleotides, the CDR3 is TGTGCCAGCAGGCCGGGACAGGGCTTGAACATTCAGTACTTC. Translated: CASRPGQGLNIQYF.

The genes are TRBV30 and TRBJ2-7; maybe TRBD2 (5 bases). The CDR3 has 13 amino acids. Germline lookup yields CDR1 GTSNPN and CDR2 SVGIG (reference sequence). The germline V and J ends were trimmed by 1 base and 2 bases, with 9 bases remaining between them. This chain's CDR3 is CAWSGGFAYEQYF. CDR3 coding DNA: TGTGCCTGGAGTGGCGGGTTCGCCTACGAGCAGTACTTC.

The chain combines TRBV7-3 with TRBJ2-7, with 8 positions matching TRBD1. The germline V gene encodes CDR1 SGHTA and CDR2 FQGTGA. The CDR3 is 16 residues long. Trimming cost V 4 bases and J 6 bases; bases outside gene matches: 14. CDR3 residues: CASSSTSGTGSREQYF. CDR3 nucleotides: TGTGCCAGCAGCTCCACCTCCGGGACAGGATCCCGCGAGCAGTACTTC.

The chain links TRBV5-1 to TRBJ2-2, with D unresolved. Germline V gene lookup returns CDR1 SGHRS and CDR2 YFSETQ. V was clipped by 1 base and J by 4 bases, with 5 bases between them. The CDR3 runs 13 residues. CDR3 nucleotides: TGCGCCAGCAGCTTGCAAATCACCGGGGAGCTGTTTTTT. This sequence encodes CASSLQITGELFF.

V and J are TRBV5-1 and TRBJ1-4, with D perhaps TRBD1 (5 bases). The germline V gene has CDR1 SGHRS and CDR2 YFSETQ. The length of the CDR3 is 16 residues. V lost 0 bases and J lost 4, with 13 bases in between. The CDR3 region has the DNA TGCGCCAGCAGCTTGGCTGTGACAGCAGATAATGAAAAACTGTTTTTT. Amino acid sequence: CASSLAVTADNEKLFF.

The chain has TRBV7-2 and TRBJ1-5; D uncertain. CDR1 is SGHTA, CDR2 FQGNSA, per germline. This CDR3 has 15 residues. Trimming stripped 3 bases from V and 1 base from J, with 10 bases between. CDR3 coding DNA: TGTGCCAGCAGCTTCCGGGATGGCAGCAATCAGCCCCAGCATTTT. Encoded protein: CASSFRDGSNQPQHF.

The gene calls are TRBV5-1 and TRBJ2-1, with 10 nucleotides matching TRBD1. The CDR3 runs 15 residues. After removal of 5 bases from V and 4 bases from J, the junction contained 6 bases not matched to a gene. Per the germline V gene, CDR1 is SGHRS and CDR2 is YFSETQ. CDR3: CASSVTGGEYNEQFF. The CDR3, as DNA: TGCGCCAGCAGTGTGACAGGGGGCGAATACAATGAGCAGTTCTTC.

V and J are TRBV7-2 and TRBJ1-6; D is perhaps TRBD1 (5 bases). The V end lost 0 bases, the J end lost 10 bases, and 13 bases lay between the germline ends. The CDR3 has 15 amino acids. Germline assignment: CDR1 SGHTA and CDR2 FQGNSA. The chain's CDR3 is CASSLAAGGESPLHF. For the CDR3, the DNA is TGTGCCAGCAGCTTAGCCGCCGGAGGGGAATCACCCCTCCACTTT.

The gene calls are TRBV18 and TRBJ2-1; 7 bases are shared with TRBD1. From germline, CDR1 is KGHSH and CDR2 LQKENI. The V segment lost 6 bases and the J segment 2 bases; nucleotides outside the gene matches: 16. There are 18 residues in the CDR3. CDR3 in DNA: TGTGCCAGCTCGACCCTTCCACAGGGGAATAGCGCCTACAATGAGCAGTTCTTC. It encodes CASSTLPQGNSAYNEQFF.

The V call is TRBV11-3, the J call TRBJ2-1, with 8 bases aligning to TRBD2. Trimming at V came to 5 bases and at J to 6 bases, leaving 9 bases not matched to a gene. The length of the CDR3 is 15 residues. CDR1 and CDR2 (germline): SGHNT, YENEEA. The CDR3 DNA follows: TGTGCCAGCAGCCCCGGGGGGGCCAGCTCCAATGAGCAGTTCTTC. It specifies CASSPGGASSNEQFF.

V usage is TRBV28 and J usage is TRBJ2-3; 12 positions agree with TRBD2. The germline V gene encodes CDR1 MDHEN and CDR2 SYDVKM. Trimming cost V 5 bases and J 3 bases; bases outside gene matches: 3. The length of the CDR3 is 15 residues. The CDR3 loop reads CASSPLAGGTDTQYF. CDR3 DNA: TGTGCCAGCAGTCCACTAGCGGGGGGTACAGATACGCAGTATTTT. The whole variable domain, filled in from reference TRBV28 and TRBJ2-3, reads DVKVTQSSRYLVKRTGEKVFLECVQDMDHENMFWYRQDPGLGLRLIYFSYDVKMKEKGDIPEGYSVSREKKERFSLILESASTNQTSMYLCASSPLAGGTDTQYFGPGTRLTVL.